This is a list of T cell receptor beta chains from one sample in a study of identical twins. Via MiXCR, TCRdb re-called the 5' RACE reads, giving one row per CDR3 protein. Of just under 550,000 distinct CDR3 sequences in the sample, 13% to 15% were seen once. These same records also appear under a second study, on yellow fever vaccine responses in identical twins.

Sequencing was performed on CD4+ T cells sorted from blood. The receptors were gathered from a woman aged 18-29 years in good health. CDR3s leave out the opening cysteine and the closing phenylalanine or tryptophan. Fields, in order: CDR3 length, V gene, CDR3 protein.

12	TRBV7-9	ASSTDANTGELF
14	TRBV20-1	SARGSLAASTDTQY
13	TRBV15	ATSRVYTGAGELF
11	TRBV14	ASSPLRDPEQF
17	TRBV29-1	SVERRPWEGVVFGAEAF
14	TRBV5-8	ASRVRQGARTGELF
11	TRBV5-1	ASSLDLTAIQY
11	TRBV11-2	ASSPTARREQY
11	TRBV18	ASSPAGFTEAF
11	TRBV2	ASRLNLGEKLF
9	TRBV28	ASSLAQGAF
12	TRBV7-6	ASSSGGGVTEAF
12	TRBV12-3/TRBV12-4	ASSLASAAYEQY
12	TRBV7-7	ASSLGLAGHEQF
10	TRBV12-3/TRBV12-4	ASSFVSQTQY
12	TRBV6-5	ASSYAGGNTEAF
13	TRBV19	ASPAGRASTDTQY
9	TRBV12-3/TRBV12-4	ASSSRGELF
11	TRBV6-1	ASTEGGRAEQF
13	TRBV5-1	ASSLQGEATGELF
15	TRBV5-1	ASSLAPGTENTGELF
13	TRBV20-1	SARDLGWAVDGYT
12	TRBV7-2	ASSLRPGAYEQY
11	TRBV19	ASTAQGYNEQF
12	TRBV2	ASSESGTAGPEF
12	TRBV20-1	SAGGTGNYNEQF
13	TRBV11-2	ASSDRGRLFGGYT
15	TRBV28	ASSLPWTVTSTDTQY
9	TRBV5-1	ASSSKDTQY
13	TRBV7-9	ASSVATSSYNEQF
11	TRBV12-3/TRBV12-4	ASSLATNQPQH
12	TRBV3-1	ASSQRDVGGGYT
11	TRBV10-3	AISSGTTYEQY
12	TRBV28	ASKARAPNTEAF
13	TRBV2	ASSEPGLAGDTQY
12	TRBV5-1	ASSLHGDTGELF
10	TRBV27	ASRGSVTEAF
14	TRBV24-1	ATSDPEPLGADTQY
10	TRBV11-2	ASSSISNEQF
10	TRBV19	ASSIGEAEQY
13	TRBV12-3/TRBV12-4	ASSLDKTSTDTHY
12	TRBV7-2	ASSLVAGGGEQF
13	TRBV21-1	ASSDFTLARDEQF
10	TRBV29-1	SVARYTGELF
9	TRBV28	ASTAEYEQY
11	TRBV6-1	ASRETQVQPQH
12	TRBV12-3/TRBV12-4	ASSPRDTYEKLF
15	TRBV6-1	ASSGKGSGRALDEQF
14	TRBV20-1	SARDLKAASNQPQH
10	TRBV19	ASSILGGKLF
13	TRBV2	ASSFQRLSTDTQY
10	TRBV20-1	SASMEAYEQY
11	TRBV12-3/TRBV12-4	ASSFDSGNTIY
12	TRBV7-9	ASSLGTNKETQY